This note documents a single T cell receptor beta chain sequence. Libraries were prepared by immunoSEQ multiplex PCR; TCRdb keeps only in-frame clonotypes and omits some of them. The sample has tens of thousands of clones; approximately 80% are singletons. The data derive from a study of glioma-infiltrating T cells after dendritic cell vaccination. The CDR3 runs to 16 residues. Germline CDR1 reads SGHRS; CDR2 reads YFSETQ. Trimming stripped 0 bases from V and 4 bases from J, with 16 bases between. The TCR comes from a human donor with glioblastoma. The specimen was blood, collected before dendritic cell vaccination. The V gene is TRBV5-1, the J gene TRBJ1-1; D call uncertain. The CDR3 DNA is TGCGCCAGCAGCTTGGCCGTGGGTGGGCTTGGCACTGAAGCTTTCTTT. Translated: CASSLAVGGLGTEAFF.